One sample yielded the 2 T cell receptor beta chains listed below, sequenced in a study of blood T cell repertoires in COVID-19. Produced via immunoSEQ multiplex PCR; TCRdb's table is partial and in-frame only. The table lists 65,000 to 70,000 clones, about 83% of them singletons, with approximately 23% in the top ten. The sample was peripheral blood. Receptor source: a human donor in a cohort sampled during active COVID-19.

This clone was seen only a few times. In nucleotides, the CDR3 is TGCGCCAGCAGCGTCGGACAGGGGTTAGAGACCCAGTACTTC. It yields the protein CASSVGQGLETQYF. The chain is built from TRBV5-1 and TRBJ2-5; 9 bases match TRBD1. CDR1 is SGHRS and CDR2 is YFSETQ in the germline V gene. The trim removed 4 bases at V and 4 bases at J, leaving 5 bases unmatched. This CDR3 is 14 amino acids long.

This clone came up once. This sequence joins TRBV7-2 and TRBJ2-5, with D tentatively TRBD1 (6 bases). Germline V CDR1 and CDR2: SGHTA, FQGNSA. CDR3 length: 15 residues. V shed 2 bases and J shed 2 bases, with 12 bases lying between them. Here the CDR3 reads CASSLSKDSQETQYF. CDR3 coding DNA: TGTGCCAGCAGCTTATCAAAGGACAGTCAAGAGACCCAGTACTTC.